The subject of this entry is one T cell receptor (beta chain). The data derive from a study of CD8+CD57+ T cells in acquired aplastic anemia. Study context: The DNA of sorted CD4+ and CD8+ cells averaged about 3 ug.

V was pared by 5 bases and J by 0 bases, with 20 bases between. Germline loops: CDR1 SEHNR, CDR2 FQNEAQ (reference sequence). CDR3 size: 18 residues. Previously, flow cytometry had revealed CD8+CD57+ cell expansion in the patients chosen for sequencing. The patients all had a severe acquired aplastic anemia diagnosis. Each patient gave a blood sample that was collected before any therapy had been received. TCR beta VDJ combinations and CDR3 sequences were profiled from genomic DNA. TCRdb called the reads again in MiXCR, with one record for every CDR3 protein. This table has just over 200,000 distinct CDR3 sequences, approximately 65% appearing once.

The source material was sorted CD4+, CD8+, or CD8+CD57+ T cells (not recorded which) from PBMCs. This rearrangement joins TRBV7-9 to TRBJ2-1; D unresolved. This TCR was sampled from a human donor with aplastic anemia. CDR3 coding DNA: TGTGCCAGCAGCAGTAGGCCCGGAGAGTGGAGCTCCTACAATGAGCAGTTCTTC. This sequence encodes CASSSRPGEWSSYNEQFF.